This T cell receptor beta chain is drawn from a study of blood T cell repertoires in COVID-19. Per the authors' pipeline: It was from reference gene primer amplification that nucleated cell counts were estimated. The protocol was immunoSEQ multiplex PCR, while the TCRdb copy is restricted to in-frame clones and leaves out a portion. That table gives V, J and clone size, and the DNA gave D and trimming. Of about 230,000 clones listed, more than 65% are singletons. The V end lost 4 bases, the J end lost 5 bases, and 12 bases lay between the germline ends. Germline CDR1 reads SGHRS; CDR2 reads YFSETQ. CDR3 length: 14 amino acids.

The source material was peripheral blood. The clonotype originates from a woman in her forties who had recovered from COVID-19. The chain links TRBV5-1 to TRBJ2-2; D not certain. The CDR3 DNA follows: TGCGCCAGCAGCCAGGATCGACAAACCGGGGAGCTGTTTTTT. The encoded protein is CASSQDRQTGELFF.